This TCR beta chain came from a study of cytomegalovirus exposure and HLA in healthy donors. The wider study: The approximately 120 validation repertoires were reported in a later analysis to have been generated on the same platform as the approximately 700 first-cohort repertoires.

Study-level points and caveats: Listed as cytomegalovirus-associated were over 150 TCR beta chains. The tendency of first-cohort TCR clusters to co-occur in the 120 validation repertoires was identified by a subsequent analysis. CMV antigen specificity was confirmed in vitro for a few CMV-associated chains.

The protocol was immunoSEQ multiplex PCR, while the TCRdb copy is restricted to in-frame clones and leaves out a portion. The table shows 300,000 to 400,000 clones, with 75% to 90% occurring only once. The CDR3 sequence is 16 residues long. V dropped 4 bases and J dropped 9; count of bases not matched to a gene: 11. Germline V CDR1 and CDR2: SEHNR, FQNEAQ (reference sequence). Comment on this clone: The antigen remains unidentified.

The V and J genes are TRBV7-9 and TRBJ2-5, with TRBD2 matching 13 bases. The sequencing input was PBMCs. This TCR came from a woman between 18 and 29 years old in good health and CMV-seronegative. This CDR3 is CASSSRTSGGTGAQYF. CDR3 nucleotides: TGTGCCAGCAGCTCTCGGACTAGCGGGGGAACCGGGGCCCAGTACTTC.